This TCR beta chain was recovered during a study of cytomegalovirus exposure and HLA in healthy donors. Overall study: In terms of ancestry, the Caucasian-associated cluster contained 75% to 90% of the approximately 400 genotyped donors. General observations from the study: Three CMV-associated chains proved CMV antigen-specific in vitro.

Germline trimming cut 7 bases from V and 2 bases from J; bases unmatched to any gene: 9. In germline, CDR1 is SQVTM, CDR2 ANQGSEA. The CDR3 length is 14 residues. The study ran its PCR with 60 Vbeta and 13 Jbeta primers. Sequencing was performed with immunoSEQ multiplex PCR; in TCRdb, only in-frame clones are kept and a portion is missing. This sample yields some 180,000 clones, of which around a tenth are seen a single time; 1% to 1.5% belongs to the top ten. A word on this clone: The antigen is unknown.

This chain links TRBV29-1 with TRBJ2-3; 7 bases map to TRBD1. Material: PBMCs. This TCR derives from a woman in her 30s in good health and CMV-seropositive. This CDR3 is CSARMTGFTDTQYF. CDR3 bases: TGCAGCGCCCGAATGACAGGGTTCACAGATACGCAGTATTTT.